This entry lists 17 T cell receptor beta chains sequenced from one sample in a study of T cell repertoires in cytomegalovirus infection. TCRdb re-derived calls from the reads in MiXCR, one entry per CDR3 protein. The repertoire holds about 530,000 distinct CDR3 sequences, around 27% seen once, with 13% in the top ten. Specimen: PBMCs. These receptors all stem from a human donor in good health (CMV status not recorded). Some clones in this sample may be carry-over from other donors' samples.

This clonotype was seen a handful of times. This chain uses TRBV12-3 or TRBV12-4 with TRBJ1-2, with D tentatively TRBD1 (6 bases). The CDR3 spans 13 residues. V was shortened by 6 bases and J by 8 bases, with 16 bases between the two germline ends. The CDR3 coding sequence is TGTGCCAGCAGCCGTGGACAGTCAAAAGGCTACACCTTC. Translating it yields CASSRGQSKGYTF.

This clonotype was picked up many times. V and J are TRBV7-2 and TRBJ1-4; D is unresolved. Germline CDR1 and CDR2: SGHTA and FQGNSA. CDR3 length: 15 amino acids. V gave up 2 bases and J gave up 0 bases, with 7 bases separating them. CDR3 DNA: TGTGCCAGCAGCTTAAGACGTGCAACTAATGAAAAACTGTTTTTT. Amino acids: CASSLRRATNEKLFF.

This chain joins TRBV11-2 and TRBJ2-7; D is possibly TRBD1 (6 bases). Germline CDR1 is SGHAT and CDR2 is FQNNGV. This CDR3 is 12 amino acids long. V was trimmed by 5 bases and J by 6 bases, leaving 11 bases between them. In DNA form, the CDR3 reads TGTGCCAGCAGCCAACAGGGCCCCGAGCAGTACGTC. Residues: CASSQQGPEQYV.

This clonotype appeared a few times. The chain uses TRBV12-5 and TRBJ1-5, with TRBD1 matching 10 bases. After removal of 5 bases from V and 0 bases from J, the junction contained 7 bases not matched to a gene. CDR3 size: 17 residues. The germline V gene has CDR1 LGHNT and CDR2 FRNRAP. CDR3: CASGGDRGVYSNQPQHF. CDR3 bases: TGTGCTAGTGGTGGGGACAGGGGAGTTTATAGCAATCAGCCCCAGCATTTT.

This clonotype was observed at least ten times. The V call is TRBV11-3, the J call TRBJ2-1, with D perhaps TRBD1 (5 bases). Germline V CDR1 and CDR2: SGHNT, YENEEA. The CDR3 contains 14 residues. Deletions cut 3 bases from V and 4 bases from J, with 10 bases between. The CDR3 DNA sequence: TGTGCCAGCAGCTTCCAGACAGTGTACAATGAGCAGTTCTTC. Amino acid sequence: CASSFQTVYNEQFF.

The chain joins TRBV5-1 to TRBJ1-1, with a tentative D call TRBD1 (5 bases). Germline assignment: CDR1 SGHRS and CDR2 YFSETQ. The CDR3 spans 14 residues. The V and J ends lost 4 bases and 1 base respectively, with 11 bases between them. As DNA, the CDR3 is TGCGCCAGCAGCAAGGGACGGTGGAACACTGAAGCTTTCTTT. Translated, it gives CASSKGRWNTEAFF.

This clonotype has only a few counts. V gene TRBV7-2 combines with J gene TRBJ2-3, with D possibly being TRBD2 (6 bases). This CDR3 region has 15 residues. Germline V gene lookup returns CDR1 SGHTA and CDR2 FQGNSA. The V and J ends lost 4 bases and 6 bases respectively, with 17 bases between them. As DNA, the CDR3 is TGTGCCAGCAGCTCAAACGGCGGGAAGGGGGATACGCAGTATTTT. Protein sequence: CASSSNGGKGDTQYF.

This rearrangement joins TRBV5-6 to TRBJ1-2, with TRBD1 as a possible D gene (5 bases). The V gene's germline CDR1 is SGHDT and CDR2 YYEEEE. Trimming shortened V by 0 bases and J by 8 bases, and 14 bases separated the two germline ends. This CDR3 spans 14 amino acids. Here the CDR3 reads CASSLASGTGGYTF. The CDR3 DNA is TGTGCCAGCAGCTTGGCTTCGGGGACGGGAGGCTACACCTTC.

This clonotype was detected only a few times. The gene calls are TRBV14 and TRBJ1-1; a weak D match, TRBD1 (5 bases). Germline loops: CDR1 SGHDN, CDR2 FVKESK. Trimming left V 1 base short and J 1 base short, with 16 bases between. The CDR3 loop spans 17 amino acids. CDR3 sequence (DNA): TGTGCCAGCAGCCAAGCCCTACCCGGGACGGCGAACACTGAAGCTTTCTTT. Protein sequence: CASSQALPGTANTEAFF.

The chain has TRBV12-3 or TRBV12-4 and TRBJ2-5, with TRBD2 matching 15 bases. The V and J ends lost 5 bases and 4 bases, in that order; junction bases with no gene match: 5. There are 16 residues in the CDR3. The CDR3 region is CASSGGGLAGGETQYF. The CDR3 DNA is TGTGCCAGCAGTGGAGGGGGACTAGCGGGAGGAGAGACCCAGTACTTC.

The V and J genes are TRBV7-6 and TRBJ2-7; the D gene is possibly TRBD2 (5 bases). This CDR3 is 12 amino acids long. The V and J ends lost 5 bases and 6 bases respectively, with 11 bases between them. Germline lookup yields CDR1 SGHVS and CDR2 FNYEAQ. As DNA, the CDR3 is TGTGCCAGCAGCCATTGGACTCCCGAGCAGTACTTC. Encoded protein: CASSHWTPEQYF.

This clonotype was seen repeatedly, ten times or more. The rearrangement joins TRBV6-2 or TRBV6-3 to TRBJ2-1, with D possibly TRBD1 on 5 matching bases. V was shortened by 4 bases and J by 0 bases, with 22 bases between the two germline ends. CDR1 MNHEY and CDR2 SVGEGT come from the germline V gene. The CDR3 length is 19 residues. CDR3 sequence (DNA): TGTGCCAGCAGTTCAGCAGGGATTGTCACGCTCCACTCCTACAATGAGCAGTTCTTC. Encoded protein: CASSSAGIVTLHSYNEQFF.

V usage is TRBV20-1 and J usage is TRBJ2-5; unclear D gene. The CDR3 totals 12 residues. The germline V and J ends were trimmed by 6 bases and 0 bases, with 8 bases remaining between them. The germline CDR1 and CDR2 sequences are DFQATT and SNEGSKA (reference sequence). CDR3 region: CSARLNQETQYF. The CDR3 nucleotides read TGCAGTGCCAGACTGAACCAAGAGACCCAGTACTTC.

This sequence joins TRBV20-1 and TRBJ2-7; D not certain. In germline, CDR1 is DFQATT, CDR2 SNEGSKA (reference sequence). This CDR3 has 14 residues. Trimming took 5 bases from V and 2 from J, leaving 16 bases between them. The CDR3 bases are TGCAGTGCTGGGCCTTTTGGGGAACCCTACGAGCAGTACTTC. It translates to CSAGPFGEPYEQYF.

This clonotype was seen repeatedly, ten times or more. The chain combines TRBV12-3 or TRBV12-4 with TRBJ1-5, with TRBD1 matching 9 bases. The CDR3 spans 16 residues. V trimming: 6 bases; J trimming: 3 bases; junction bases outside the gene matches: 9. CDR3 residues: CASSIGTGLDNQPQHF. The CDR3, as DNA: TGTGCCAGCAGCATCGGGACAGGGCTTGACAATCAGCCCCAGCATTTT.

The rearrangement links TRBV6-5 to TRBJ2-3, with D hard to call. Looked up from germline, CDR1 is MNHEY and CDR2 is SVGAGI. The CDR3 contains 12 residues. The V end lost 8 bases, the J end lost 4 bases, and 10 bases lay between the germline ends. CDR3 bases: TGTGCCAGCTTTGGATCCTCAGATACGCAGTATTTT. Amino acids: CASFGSSDTQYF.

This chain connects TRBV6-6 to TRBJ1-3; D may be TRBD1 (6 bases). CDR3 length: 14 residues. Trimming shortened V by 7 bases and J by 7 bases, and 17 bases separated the two germline ends. CDR1 and CDR2 (germline): MNHNY, SVGAGI (reference sequence). The CDR3 protein is CASTPQQGWNTIYF. For the CDR3, the DNA is TGTGCCAGCACCCCCCAACAGGGTTGGAACACCATATATTTT.